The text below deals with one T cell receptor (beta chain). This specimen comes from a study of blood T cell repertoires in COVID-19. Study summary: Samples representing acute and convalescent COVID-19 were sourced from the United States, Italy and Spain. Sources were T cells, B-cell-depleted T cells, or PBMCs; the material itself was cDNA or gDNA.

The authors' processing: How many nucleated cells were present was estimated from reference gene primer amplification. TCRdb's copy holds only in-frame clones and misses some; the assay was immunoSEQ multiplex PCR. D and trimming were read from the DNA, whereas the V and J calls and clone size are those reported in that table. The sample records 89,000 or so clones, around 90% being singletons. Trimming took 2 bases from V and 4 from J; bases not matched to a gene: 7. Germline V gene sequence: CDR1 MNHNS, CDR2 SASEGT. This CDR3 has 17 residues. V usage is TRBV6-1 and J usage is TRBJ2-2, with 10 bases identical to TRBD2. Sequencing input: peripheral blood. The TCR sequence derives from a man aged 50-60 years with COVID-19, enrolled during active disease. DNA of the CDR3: TGTGCCAGCAGTGAACTGTTGGTAGCGGGGGGCACCGGGGAGCTGTTTTTT. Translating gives CASSELLVAGGTGELFF.